This is a list of T cell receptor beta chains from one sample in a study of T cell changes during pregnancy in multiple sclerosis. Sequencing used immunoSEQ multiplex PCR; TCRdb keeps in-frame clones, though not all of them. The sample includes more than 15,000 clones, more than 75% of them seen just once. Sequencing used CD4+ T cells from peripheral blood mononuclear cells, obtained in the first trimester of pregnancy. All receptors come from a female donor in good health, enrolled as a control in a pregnancy study. The conserved cysteine and the conserved F or W are not part of the CDR3 here. Size values are once, few and many counts, or a class for expanded clones, and some rows have none.

j_call v_call clone_size cdr3_aa
TRBJ1-4 TRBV7-2 - ASSSGGEGEKLF
TRBJ2-1 TRBV11-3 - ASSWGTSGNNEQF
TRBJ2-7 TRBV7-8 - ASSLENQRGYEQY
TRBJ2-5 TRBV5-4 - ASSHSRTSAQETQY
TRBJ2-2 TRBV9 - ASGETYYTGELF
TRBJ2-3 TRBV19 - ASRAGPSTDTQY
TRBJ1-5 TRBV27 - ASSITGLGNQPQH
TRBJ1-2 TRBV27 - ASSTRQGESYGYT
TRBJ2-2 TRBV2 - ASTEGGLAGTTGELF
TRBJ1-2 TRBV30 - AWSLGTGRNPNYGYT
TRBJ2-3 TRBV5-1 once ASRRWLAGEGTDTQY
TRBJ1-2 TRBV19 - ASSLGTGGGYGYT
TRBJ2-2 TRBV7-9 once ASSRLLEAGELF
TRBJ1-1 TRBV19 - ASSNRGGTEAF
TRBJ2-2 TRBV19 - ASSVGFRVGELF
TRBJ1-2 TRBV6-6 - ASTPRGDIGGYT
TRBJ2-4 TRBV6-5 - ASRTGQDQNIQY
TRBJ1-2 TRBV19 once ASSISDYGYT
TRBJ1-5 TRBV6-5 - ASSYRGPNQPQH
TRBJ2-7 TRBV11-2 - ASSYLAVNEQY
TRBJ2-3 TRBV29-1 once SVERLRESTDTQY
TRBJ1-3 TRBV5-1 once ASSWGQSSGNTIY
TRBJ2-7 TRBV6-5 - ASSYSTEDSYEQY
TRBJ1-2 TRBV27 - ASRSQTDYGYT